The 18 T cell receptor beta chains in this list originate from one sample, sequenced in a study of post-analysis software for immune sequencing data. Regarding the study as a whole: In patients, TRBV5-6, TRBV5-1 and TRBV20-1 belonged to roughly 5 TRBV segments found more frequently than in controls.

Tagging with unique molecular identifiers was a feature of the TCR beta cDNA libraries. TCRdb recomputed calls from the PCR reads with MiXCR, one row per CDR3 protein. The sample contains 750,000 to 950,000 distinct CDR3 sequences, under 70% of which appear only once. Their target antigens are unknown. Material: blood. The receptor source for this set is a girl between 5 and 17 years old with multiple sclerosis.

CDR3 amino acids: CSVRDSHEQYF. The DNA of the CDR3 is TGCAGCGTTCGGGACAGCCACGAGCAGTACTTC. This chain connects TRBV29-1 to TRBJ2-7, with 7 bases lining up with TRBD1. Germline CDR1 reads SQVTM; CDR2 reads ANQGSEA. The CDR3 extends over 11 amino acids. Unmatched junction bases numbered 3, after V lost 5 bases and J lost 5 bases.

This chain links TRBV20-1 with TRBJ2-3, with D uncertain. With 0 bases removed from V and 6 bases from J, the gap between germline ends came to 19 bases. The CDR3 sequence is 16 residues long. The germline V gene has CDR1 DFQATT and CDR2 SNEGSKA (reference sequence). This CDR3 reads CSARDPGPLFGDTQYF. CDR3 nucleotides: TGCAGTGCTAGAGACCCGGGCCCACTTTTTGGGGATACGCAGTATTTT.

The chain links TRBV20-1 to TRBJ2-1; 11 bases map to TRBD2. V shed 6 bases, J shed 4 bases, and the junction held 11 bases outside the gene matches. The germline V gene encodes CDR1 DFQATT and CDR2 SNEGSKA (reference sequence). The CDR3 sequence is 16 residues long. The CDR3 protein is CSATAGLAGGYNEQFF. The CDR3 nucleotides read TGCAGTGCCACCGCCGGGCTAGCGGGGGGTTACAATGAGCAGTTCTTC.

This clonotype was seen just once. The chain carries TRBV10-3 and TRBJ1-5; no reliable D call. This CDR3 has 13 residues. Trimming left V 2 bases short and J 1 base short, with 3 bases between. Germline values: CDR1 ENHRY, CDR2 SYGVKD. The chain's CDR3 is CAISEESNQPQHF. The CDR3 nucleotides are TGTGCCATCAGTGAGGAGAGCAATCAGCCCCAGCATTTT.

This clonotype was seen a few times. The gene calls are TRBV29-1 and TRBJ2-5, with D perhaps TRBD1 (6 bases). The V end was cut by 6 bases, the J end by 2 bases, with 13 bases between. Germline CDR1 and CDR2: SQVTM and ANQGSEA. The CDR3 runs to 13 residues. The CDR3 region is CSVAGAGQETQYF. In DNA form, the CDR3 reads TGCAGCGTAGCAGGGGCAGGTCAAGAGACCCAGTACTTC.

The genes are TRBV20-1 and TRBJ1-2, with D tentatively TRBD1 (6 bases). CDR1 and CDR2 from the germline V gene are DFQATT and SNEGSKA (reference sequence). Trimming left V 4 bases short and J 3 bases short, with 15 bases between. This CDR3 is 14 amino acids long. The CDR3 nucleotides are TGCAGTGCTACCCGCTGGCCAGGGGACTATGGCTACACCTTC. Encoded protein: CSATRWPGDYGYTF.

The chain uses TRBV20-1 and TRBJ2-3; D gene uncertain. This CDR3 is built from 14 residues. Between the trimmed V and J ends, which lost 0 bases and 0 bases, there was a span of 7 bases. CDR1 is DFQATT and CDR2 is SNEGSKA in the germline V gene (reference sequence). The DNA for the CDR3 is TGCAGTGCTAGAGATCGGCTGAGCACAGATACGCAGTATTTT. Translation gives CSARDRLSTDTQYF.

The CDR3 DNA is TGTGCCACCAGCAGACAGACAGGGCGCGACTACGAGCAGTACTTC. Its translation: CATSRQTGRDYEQYF. The chain recombines TRBV15 with TRBJ2-7; 7 positions agree with TRBD1. Germline CDR1 is LNHNV and CDR2 is YYDKDF (reference sequence). The ends lost 2 bases at V and 3 bases at J; junction bases unmatched: 7. The CDR3 has 15 amino acids.

This chain uses TRBV25-1 with TRBJ2-5; 9 bases agree with TRBD1. Looked up from germline, CDR1 is MGHDK and CDR2 is SYGVNS. Losses at the gene ends were 7 bases for V and 5 bases for J; bases not matched to a gene: 11. The CDR3 totals 15 residues. CDR3 protein: CASTLRQGVRETQYF. CDR3 nucleotide sequence: TGTGCCAGCACTTTGAGACAGGGGGTGAGGGAGACCCAGTACTTC. Complete variable domain (other parts from reference TRBV25-1 and TRBJ2-5): EADIYQTPRYLVIGTGKKITLECSQTMGHDKMYWYQQDPGMELHLIHYSYGVNSTEKGDLSSESTVSRIRTEHFPLTLESARPSHTSQYLCASTLRQGVRETQYFGPGTRLLVL.

This clonotype was found a few times. The gene calls are TRBV20-1 and TRBJ2-7; 8 bases map to TRBD1. The J segment lost 1 base and the V segment lost 3 bases, leaving 2 bases of the junction unmatched. CDR3 size: 13 residues. The germline V gene has CDR1 DFQATT and CDR2 SNEGSKA (reference sequence). In nucleotides, the CDR3 is TGCAGTGCTAGGGACAGGGTGTCCTACGAGCAGTACTTC. Its protein is CSARDRVSYEQYF.

This chain uses TRBV28 with TRBJ2-5; 7 bases line up with TRBD2. The last part of the DNA fits TRBJ2-7 better; the J call may be wrong. This CDR3 is built from 13 residues. Germline loops: CDR1 MDHEN, CDR2 SYDVKM. CDR3 protein: CASAGREIYEQYF. For the CDR3, the DNA is TGTGCCAGCGCCGGGCGGGAGATTTACGAGCAGTACTTC.

V usage is TRBV4-1 and J usage is TRBJ2-3; D unclear. The CDR3 has 14 residues. V was shortened by 8 bases and J by 0 bases, with 12 bases between the two germline ends. Germline-derived CDR1 and CDR2 are MGHRA and YSYEKL. For the CDR3, the DNA is TGCGCCAGCGCCGGCGTCTCTAGCACAGATACGCAGTATTTT. It is translated as CASAGVSSTDTQYF.

The V and J genes are TRBV9 and TRBJ1-5; D unresolved. Trimming pared 0 bases from V and 0 bases from J, leaving 10 bases between. The CDR3 runs to 16 residues. CDR1 and CDR2 from the germline V gene are SGDLS and YYNGEE. The CDR3 region has the DNA TGTGCCAGCAGCGTAGAGGCCGATTTTAGCAATCAGCCCCAGCATTTT. This gives the protein CASSVEADFSNQPQHF.

This clonotype occurred a few times. The chain joins TRBV2 to TRBJ2-1; TRBD2 matches 8 bases. This CDR3 has 15 residues. Germline V gene lookup returns CDR1 SNHLY and CDR2 FYNNEI. With 5 bases clipped from V and 4 bases from J, the junction kept 7 bases outside the gene matches. The CDR3 nucleotides are TGTGCCAGCAGTCCCCTACGGGGGGGTTACAATGAGCAGTTCTTC. This codes for CASSPLRGGYNEQFF.

Only a few counts were recorded for this clonotype. V and J are TRBV29-1 and TRBJ2-1; possibly TRBD2 for D (6 bases). Per the germline V gene, CDR1 is SQVTM and CDR2 is ANQGSEA. The CDR3 is 11 residues long. With 6 bases removed from V and 4 bases from J, the gap between germline ends came to 7 bases. CDR3 sequence reads: CSVGTYNEQFF. CDR3 sequence (DNA): TGCAGCGTGGGGACTTACAATGAGCAGTTCTTC.

This sequence joins TRBV6-5 and TRBJ2-3; D might be TRBD2 (5 bases). Germline V lookup: CDR1 MNHEY, CDR2 SVGAGI. Trimming cost V 7 bases and J 6 bases, with 8 bases left between them. The CDR3 sequence is 11 residues long. The CDR3 nucleotides read TGTGCCAGCACCTTAGCGGATACGCAGTATTTT. Protein product: CASTLADTQYF.

The gene calls are TRBV21-1 and TRBJ1-6; TRBD1 reflects the table's D call only, with no check against the DNA. TRBV21-1 is a pseudogene segment. The CDR3 consists of 17 residues. CDR3 nucleotide sequence: TGTGCCAGCAGCAAGGGTGGGGAGAGGGCAGAAGATTCACCCCTCCACTTT. Amino acids: CASSKGGERAEDSPLHF.

The chain recombines TRBV5-1 with TRBJ2-7; TRBD1 matches 8 bases. Germline values: CDR1 SGHRS, CDR2 YFSETQ. Trimming removed 3 bases from V and 2 bases from J; junction bases left unmatched: 7. This CDR3 spans 15 amino acids. The CDR3 loop reads CASSSTGGAPYEQYF. In nucleotides, the CDR3 is TGCGCCAGCAGCTCTACAGGGGGAGCGCCCTACGAGCAGTACTTC.